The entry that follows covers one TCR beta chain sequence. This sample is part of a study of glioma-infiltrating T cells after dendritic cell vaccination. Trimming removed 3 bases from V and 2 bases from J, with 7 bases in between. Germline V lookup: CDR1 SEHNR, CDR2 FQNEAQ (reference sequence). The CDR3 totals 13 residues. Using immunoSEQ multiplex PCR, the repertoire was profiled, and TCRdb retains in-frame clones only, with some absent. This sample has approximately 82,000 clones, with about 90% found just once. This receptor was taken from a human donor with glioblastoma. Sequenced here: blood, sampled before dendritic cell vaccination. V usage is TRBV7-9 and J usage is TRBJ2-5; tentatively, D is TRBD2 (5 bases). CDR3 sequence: CASSLDSQETQYF. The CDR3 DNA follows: TGTGCCAGCAGCTTGGACTCTCAAGAGACCCAGTACTTC.